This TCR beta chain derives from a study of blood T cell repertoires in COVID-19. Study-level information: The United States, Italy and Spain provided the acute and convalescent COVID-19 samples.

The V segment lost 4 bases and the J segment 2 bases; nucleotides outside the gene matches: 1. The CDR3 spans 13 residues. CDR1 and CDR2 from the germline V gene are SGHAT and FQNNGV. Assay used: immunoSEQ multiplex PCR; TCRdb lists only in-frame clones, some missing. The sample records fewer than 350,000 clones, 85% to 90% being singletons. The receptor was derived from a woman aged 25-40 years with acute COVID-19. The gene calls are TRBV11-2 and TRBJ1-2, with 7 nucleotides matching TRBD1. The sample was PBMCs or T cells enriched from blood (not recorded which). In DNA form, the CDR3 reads TGTGCCAGCAGCTCGGGACAGAACTATGGCTACACCTTC. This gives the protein CASSSGQNYGYTF.